These 9 T cell receptor beta chains share one sample of origin, sequenced in a study of shared clonotypes between healthy human individuals. The table came from immunoSEQ multiplex PCR; TCRdb's copy has only in-frame clones and leaves some out. In the table there are 2 million to 2.5 million clones, just over 90% of which are singletons. Specimen: naive CD4+ T cells from PBMCs. As to subset: CD45RA+ positively selected. The receptors here all came from a man aged 18 to 29 in good health. Some clones in this sample may be carry-over from other donors' samples.

V and J are TRBV4-2 and TRBJ2-3; 8 nucleotides align to TRBD2. The CDR3 length is 17 residues. Germline values: CDR1 LGHNA, CDR2 YNFKEQ. V was clipped by 0 bases and J by 8 bases; unmatched bases: 13. CDR3: CASSQDLGSRGGGTQYF. CDR3 coding DNA: TGTGCCAGCAGCCAAGATCTGGGCTCCCGGGGGGGAGGTACGCAGTATTTT.

This clone was counted between two and nine times. Other DNA sequences in this sample translate to the same CDR3. V gene TRBV7-3 combines with J gene TRBJ2-5; 7 positions match TRBD1. J was trimmed by 3 bases and V by 2 bases; bases with no gene match: 0. The CDR3 totals 13 residues. The germline CDR1 and CDR2 sequences are SGHTA and FQGTGA. The CDR3 nucleotides are TGTGCCAGCAGCTTAGACAGGGAAGAGACCCAGTACTTC. This gives the protein CASSLDREETQYF.

CDR3 residues: CASSSDRGSGNTIYF. CDR3 nucleotide sequence: TGTGCCAGCAGCTCGGACAGGGGCTCTGGAAACACCATATATTTT. The chain employs TRBV6-5 and TRBJ1-3, with 9 bases that match TRBD1. Germline loops: CDR1 MNHEY, CDR2 SVGAGI. CDR3 size: 15 residues. V trimming: 6 bases; J trimming: 0 bases; junction bases outside the gene matches: 3.

This rearrangement joins TRBV11-2 to TRBJ2-5; 10 nucleotides line up with TRBD2. The DNA end is a closer match to TRBJ2-7, so the J assignment may be wrong. The CDR3 has 15 residues. From germline, CDR1 is SGHAT and CDR2 FQNNGV. The CDR3 DNA is TGTGCCAGCAGCTTGGAAGCGGGAGGGACCTACGAGCAGTACTTC. This codes for CASSLEAGGTYEQYF.

J is TRBJ2-3 and V is TRBV6-4, with D maybe TRBD1 (5 bases). V was pared by 4 bases and J by 0 bases, with 8 bases between. The CDR3 is made up of 14 amino acids. Germline V gene sequence: CDR1 MRHNA, CDR2 SNTAGT. Here the CDR3 reads CASSVQASTDTQYF. DNA of the CDR3: TGTGCCAGCAGTGTACAGGCTAGCACAGATACGCAGTATTTT.

The chain carries TRBV19 and TRBJ1-4; 8 bases agree with TRBD1. The trim removed 5 bases at V and 2 bases at J, leaving 4 bases unmatched. Germline-derived CDR1 and CDR2 are LNHDA and SQIVND (reference sequence). CDR3 size: 15 residues. The CDR3 region has the DNA TGTGCCAGTAGTGTCGACAGGGGTACTAATGAAAAACTGTTTTTT. This encodes CASSVDRGTNEKLFF.

The rearrangement joins TRBV5-1 to TRBJ2-1, with D perhaps matching TRBD2 (5 bases). Deletions cut 0 bases from V and 9 bases from J, with 19 bases between. This CDR3 has 16 residues. Germline V gene sequence: CDR1 SGHRS, CDR2 YFSETQ. The CDR3 DNA reads TGCGCCAGCAGCTTGGCCCCCAGCGGTCTTGGGCCTGAGCAGTTCTTC. It specifies CASSLAPSGLGPEQFF.

The chain carries TRBV5-1 and TRBJ2-4; tentatively, D is TRBD1 or TRBD2 (6 bases each). The CDR3 totals 15 residues. Germline V gene sequence: CDR1 SGHRS, CDR2 YFSETQ. The V gene lost 4 bases and the J gene lost 1 base, with 12 bases spanning the gap. The CDR3 DNA is TGCGCCAGCAGCCCCGGGGGCTTGGCCAAAAACATTCAGTACTTC. Translation: CASSPGGLAKNIQYF.

The chain couples TRBV27 to TRBJ2-1; 9 bases fit TRBD2. Germline V gene sequence: CDR1 MNHEY, CDR2 SMNVEV (reference sequence). The CDR3 sequence is 16 residues long. V trimming: 5 bases; J trimming: 5 bases; junction bases outside the gene matches: 10. The chain's CDR3 is CASSRLAVLTNNEQFF. CDR3 bases: TGTGCCAGCAGTCGACTAGCGGTCTTGACGAACAATGAGCAGTTCTTC.